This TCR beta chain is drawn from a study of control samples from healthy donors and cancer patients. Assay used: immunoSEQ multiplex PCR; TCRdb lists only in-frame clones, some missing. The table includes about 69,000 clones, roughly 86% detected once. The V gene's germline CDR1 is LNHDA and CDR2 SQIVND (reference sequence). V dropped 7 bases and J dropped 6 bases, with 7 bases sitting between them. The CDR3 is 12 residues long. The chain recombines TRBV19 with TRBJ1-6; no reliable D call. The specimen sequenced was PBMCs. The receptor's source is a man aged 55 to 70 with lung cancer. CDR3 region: CASNTVNSPLHF. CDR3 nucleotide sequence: TGTGCCAGTAATACAGTTAATTCACCCCTCCACTTT.